The rows below give T cell receptor beta chains drawn from one sample of a study of response to subunit inactivated influenza vaccine. TCRdb called the RT-PCR reads again in MiXCR, with one record for every CDR3 protein. This repertoire shows roughly 650,000 distinct CDR3 sequences, about 15% found once; its top ten account for 7.5% to 8%. The sample consisted of PBMCs from blood, taken less than 15 days before vaccination. The receptors come from a man aged 50-60 years who received an inactivated influenza vaccine. CDR3s include the opening cysteine and the closing phenylalanine or tryptophan. A D gene is named only where the DNA matches it firmly.

V | D | CDR3
TRBV7-9 | TRBD2 | CASNAGGLRTYEQYF
TRBV4-1 | - | CASSSLWNEQFF
TRBV15 | TRBD2 | CATSSSPGGNEQFF
TRBV6-5 | - | CASSQGLGYTF
TRBV10-3 | - | CAIKAPQRPGSSSYEQYF
TRBV20-1 | - | CSAHRSTDTQYF
TRBV19 | - | CASSIEVAKNIQYF
TRBV5-1 | - | CASSLGLPGDEQFF
TRBV12-3/TRBV12-4 | - | CASSPPAGASTDTQYF
TRBV12-3/TRBV12-4 | - | CASSLLLGQETQYF
TRBV12-3/TRBV12-4 | TRBD2 | CASSRRLAGVGEQFF
TRBV28 | - | CASSLSLFQRSNQPQHF
TRBV7-9 | TRBD1 | CASSSYRGLPGNTIYF
TRBV20-1 | - | CSAPGLNQPQHF
TRBV3-2 | - | CASSLGPDRYEQYF
TRBV9 | TRBD2 | CASSVASSGGPFTDTQYF
TRBV27 | - | CASSLGGKSSYEQYF
TRBV12-3/TRBV12-4 | - | CASKPLNTEAFF
TRBV12-3/TRBV12-4 | TRBD1 | CASSPGQGMDSPLHF
TRBV12-3/TRBV12-4 | - | CASSLTGLTNQPQHF
TRBV7-6 | - | CASSSPGRTMNTEAFF
TRBV4-2 | - | CASSQDFRGGFNEQFF
TRBV3-1 | - | CASSKGAYEQYF
TRBV18 | - | CASSLRDIAYEQYF
TRBV6-2/TRBV6-3 | - | CASSYLTAVNYEQYF
TRBV10-3 | - | CAISQDMNTEAFF
TRBV5-1 | - | CASSLVVGGNTIYF
TRBV5-1 | TRBD1 | CASSLEEWYRGYNEQFF
TRBV7-8 | - | CASSLAGPRANQPQHF
TRBV5-1 | - | CASSTPGPQMNTEAFF
TRBV3-1 | - | CASSQGHGDYGYTF
TRBV12-3/TRBV12-4 | - | CASSLGAQNNYGYTF
TRBV7-3 | TRBD2 | CASSLTVAGGPNEQFF
TRBV7-2 | - | CASSLDWGEQYF